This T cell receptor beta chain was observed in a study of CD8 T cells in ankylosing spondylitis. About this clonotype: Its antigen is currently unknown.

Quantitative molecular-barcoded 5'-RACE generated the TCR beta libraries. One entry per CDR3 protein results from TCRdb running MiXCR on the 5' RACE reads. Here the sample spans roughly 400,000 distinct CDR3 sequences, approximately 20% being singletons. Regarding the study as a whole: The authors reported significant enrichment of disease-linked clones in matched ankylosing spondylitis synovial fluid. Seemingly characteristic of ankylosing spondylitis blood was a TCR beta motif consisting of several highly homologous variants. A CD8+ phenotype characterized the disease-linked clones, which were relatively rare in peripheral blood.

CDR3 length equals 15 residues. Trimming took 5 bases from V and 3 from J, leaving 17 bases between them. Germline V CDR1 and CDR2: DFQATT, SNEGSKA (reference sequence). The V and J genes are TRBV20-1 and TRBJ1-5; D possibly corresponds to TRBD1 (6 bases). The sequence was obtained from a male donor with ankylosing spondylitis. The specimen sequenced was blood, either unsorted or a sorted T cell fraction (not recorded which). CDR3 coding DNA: TGCAGTGCTGGACGGTCCGGGACACCCAATCAGCCCCAGCATTTT. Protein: CSAGRSGTPNQPQHF.